A selection of T cell receptor beta chains follows, all from one sample in a study of blood T cells in healthy people across ages. TCRdb called the 5' RACE reads again in MiXCR, with one record for every CDR3 protein. The repertoire consists of 1.5 million to 2 million distinct CDR3 sequences, with roughly 28% occurring once and the leading ten covering over 7%. What was sequenced was blood. Receptor source: a woman aged 30 to 39 in good health. CDR3s include the opening cysteine and the closing phenylalanine or tryptophan. D genes are given only for firm matches. The size entry is marked missing in some rows and otherwise reads once, few, many or a size class.

V	J	size	D	CDR3	DNA
TRBV5-1	TRBJ2-7	-	-	CASSPGVGVLSYEQYF	TGCGCCAGCAGCCCTGGGGTGGGAGTCCTTTCCTACGAGCAGTACTTC
TRBV7-2	TRBJ2-7	-	-	CASSPAASRTLNEQYF	TGTGCCAGCAGCCCCGCCGCGAGCAGAACCTTGAATGAGCAGTACTTC
TRBV10-2	TRBJ2-1	-	-	CASSERAGISYEQFF	TGCGCCAGCAGTGAACGCGCGGGCATCTCCTACGAGCAGTTCTTC
TRBV28	TRBJ1-5	-	TRBD1	CASNRDRGTQPQHF	TGTGCCAGCAATCGGGACAGGGGAACTCAGCCCCAGCATTTT
TRBV27	TRBJ2-7	-	TRBD2	CASSLATSLEYEQYF	TGTGCCAGCAGTTTAGCGACTAGCTTGGAGTACGAGCAGTACTTC
TRBV20-1	TRBJ2-5	-	-	CSAKGARLAMETQYF	TGCAGTGCCAAGGGGGCGAGACTAGCTATGGAGACCCAGTACTTC
TRBV2	TRBJ2-5	few	TRBD1	CASTTEGAETQYF	TGTGCCAGCACTACCGAGGGGGCAGAGACCCAGTACTTC
TRBV7-2	TRBJ2-5	few	-	CASSLSGLMETQYF	TGTGCCAGCAGCCTTAGCGGTCTGATGGAGACCCAGTACTTC
TRBV5-1	TRBJ1-2	many	TRBD1	CASSPGTGGSNGYTF	TGCGCCAGCAGCCCCGGGACAGGGGGCTCTAATGGCTACACCTTC
TRBV29-1	TRBJ2-5	-	TRBD2	CSVSRASGKTQYF	TGCAGCGTTTCCCGGGCTAGCGGAAAGACCCAGTACTTC
TRBV6-5	TRBJ2-4	many	TRBD1	CSSSQGQGQNIQYF	TGTTCCAGCAGCCAAGGACAGGGCCAAAACATTCAGTACTTC
TRBV5-4	TRBJ2-1	-	-	CACSFVGGIGYNEQFF	TGTGCCTGCAGCTTTGTGGGAGGCATCGGCTACAATGAGCAGTTCTTC
TRBV12-3/TRBV12-4	TRBJ2-3	-	-	CASSPHRAYTDTQYF	TGTGCCAGCAGTCCCCACAGGGCCTACACAGATACGCAGTATTTT
TRBV4-1	TRBJ2-7	-	-	CASSQEAGSYEQYF	TGCGCCAGCAGCCAAGAAGCAGGCTCCTACGAGCAGTACTTC
TRBV20-1	TRBJ2-6	-	-	CSAGTGYYSGANVRTF	TGCAGTGCTGGAACAGGGTACTACTCTGGGGCCAACGTCCGGACTTTC
TRBV12-3/TRBV12-4	TRBJ2-7	many	-	CASSRGTAESSYEQYF	TGTGCCAGCTCGCGGGGGACAGCCGAAAGCTCCTACGAGCAGTACTTC
TRBV6-5	TRBJ1-5	few	TRBD1	CASSYGTGVNQPQHF	TGTGCCAGCAGTTACGGGACAGGCGTAAATCAGCCCCAGCATTTT
TRBV27	TRBJ1-5	once	TRBD1	CASSRLGQGPGGRPQHF	TGTGCCAGCAGCCGGTTAGGACAGGGGCCGGGGGGAAGGCCCCAGCATTTT
TRBV30	TRBJ2-7	-	TRBD2	CAWSPPGLRSYEQYF	TGTGCCTGGAGCCCTCCGGGACTACGCTCCTACGAGCAGTACTTC
TRBV28	TRBJ2-5	few	TRBD2	CASRTGLAGYNEQYF	TGTGCCAGCAGGACGGGACTAGCGGGGTACAATGAGCAGTACTTC
TRBV7-9	TRBJ2-7	-	-	CASSLALGDYEQYF	TGTGCCAGCAGCTTAGCGCTCGGAGACTACGAGCAGTACTTC
TRBV29-1	TRBJ1-2	many	TRBD1	CSVSRQGARSGYTF	TGCAGCGTCTCTCGACAGGGGGCTAGGAGTGGCTACACCTTC
TRBV7-3	TRBJ2-1	many	TRBD1	CASRGTGDNEQFF	TGTGCCAGCAGAGGGACAGGGGACAATGAGCAGTTCTTC
TRBV12-3/TRBV12-4	TRBJ1-5	-	-	CASSLLGLGNQPQHF	TGTGCCAGCAGTTTGCTGGGGTTGGGGAATCAGCCCCAGCATTTT
TRBV11-2	TRBJ2-7	-	-	CASSYSRIYEQYF	TGTGCCAGCAGCTATTCACGGATATACGAGCAGTACTTC
TRBV12-3/TRBV12-4	TRBJ2-1	-	-	CASSRQTVAYYEQFF	TGTGCCAGCAGTAGACAGACTGTAGCTTACTACGAGCAGTTCTTC
TRBV20-1	TRBJ1-4	few	TRBD1	CSASVRTGIYEKLFF	TGCAGTGCTAGTGTTAGGACAGGCATTTATGAAAAACTGTTTTTT
TRBV5-1	TRBJ2-1	many	-	CASSLIGNEQFF	TGTGCCAGCAGCTTAATTGGCAATGAGCAGTTCTTC
TRBV28	TRBJ1-2	-	-	CASSSPGLWNGYTF	TGTGCCAGCAGTTCCCCGGGACTGTGGAATGGCTACACCTTC
TRBV12-3/TRBV12-4	TRBJ1-2	many	TRBD1	CASSLRGTVNYGYTF	TGTGCCAGCAGTCTGAGGGGGACAGTTAACTATGGCTACACCTTC
TRBV5-1	TRBJ2-1	few	-	CASSPRAGRSYNEQFF	TGCGCCAGCAGCCCGAGGGCAGGGAGGTCCTACAATGAGCAGTTCTTC
TRBV20-1	TRBJ1-1	few	-	CSAIPPSHTEAFF	TGCAGTGCCATCCCCCCTAGCCACACTGAAGCTTTCTTT
TRBV28	TRBJ2-7	-	TRBD1	CASSSPGQGNYKQYF	TGTGCCAGCAGTTCCCCGGGACAGGGGAACTACAAGCAGTACTTC